Listed below are T cell receptor beta chains from one sample, sequenced in a study of blood T cell repertoires in COVID-19. Here immunoSEQ multiplex PCR was the method, and the copy in TCRdb shows in-frame clones only, minus some. The data show fewer than 350,000 clones, approximately 90% seen once. Material for sequencing was PBMCs or T cells enriched from blood (not recorded which). The source of these receptors is a woman aged 40 to 55 with acute COVID-19. The CDR3 runs from the conserved cysteine through the conserved F or W. The order of the fields is V gene, D gene, clone size, J gene, CDR3 protein, CDR3 DNA. A D gene is named only where the DNA matches it firmly. Only part of the rows carry a size: once, few, many, or a class if the clone is expanded.

V gene: TRBV7-9
D gene: NA
clone size: NA
J gene: TRBJ1-1
CDR3 protein: CASSLGRGANTEAFF
CDR3 DNA: TGTGCCAGCAGCTTAGGTCGGGGGGCTAACACTGAAGCTTTCTTT

V gene: TRBV10-2
D gene: TRBD1
clone size: medium-sized
J gene: TRBJ2-3
CDR3 protein: CASSETNTGGTITDTQYF
CDR3 DNA: TGCGCCAGCAGTGAGACAAATACAGGGGGTACTATCACAGATACGCAGTATTTT

V gene: TRBV7-9
D gene: NA
clone size: NA
J gene: TRBJ1-2
CDR3 protein: CASSPTGLSSNYGYTF
CDR3 DNA: TGTGCCAGCAGCCCGACAGGTCTCTCCTCAAACTATGGCTACACCTTC

V gene: TRBV7-9
D gene: NA
clone size: NA
J gene: TRBJ2-3
CDR3 protein: CASSLGPPSTDTQYF
CDR3 DNA: TGTGCCAGCAGCTTAGGTCCCCCAAGCACAGATACGCAGTATTTT

V gene: TRBV28
D gene: NA
clone size: NA
J gene: TRBJ1-5
CDR3 protein: CASRSGGGGNQPQHF
CDR3 DNA: TGTGCCAGCCGAAGCGGCGGGGGAGGCAATCAGCCCCAGCATTTT

V gene: TRBV2
D gene: TRBD1
clone size: NA
J gene: TRBJ1-1
CDR3 protein: CASSGQGAEAFF
CDR3 DNA: TGTGCCAGCAGTGGACAGGGGGCTGAAGCTTTCTTT

V gene: TRBV6-2/TRBV6-3
D gene: TRBD2
clone size: NA
J gene: TRBJ2-7
CDR3 protein: CASSYGASGRAHEQYF
CDR3 DNA: TGTGCCAGCAGTTACGGTGCTAGCGGGAGGGCCCACGAGCAGTACTTC

V gene: TRBV4-1
D gene: NA
clone size: NA
J gene: TRBJ1-4
CDR3 protein: CASSQDTQGYEKLFF
CDR3 DNA: TGCGCCAGCAGCCAAGATACCCAGGGCTATGAAAAACTGTTTTTT

V gene: TRBV19
D gene: NA
clone size: NA
J gene: TRBJ2-1
CDR3 protein: CASSRLNEQFF
CDR3 DNA: TGTGCCAGTAGTAGGCTCAATGAGCAGTTCTTC

V gene: TRBV5-1
D gene: NA
clone size: NA
J gene: TRBJ1-1
CDR3 protein: CASSLAGLSGAFF
CDR3 DNA: TGCGCCAGCAGCTTGGCCGGCCTGTCGGGAGCTTTCTTT

V gene: TRBV9
D gene: NA
clone size: NA
J gene: TRBJ1-2
CDR3 protein: CASSTQNYGYTF
CDR3 DNA: TGTGCCAGCAGCACACAGAACTATGGCTACACCTTC

V gene: TRBV24-1
D gene: TRBD2
clone size: NA
J gene: TRBJ2-1
CDR3 protein: CATSMSGSGGSYNEQFF
CDR3 DNA: TGTGCCACCAGTATGAGTGGTAGCGGGGGCTCCTACAATGAGCAGTTCTTC

V gene: TRBV10-3
D gene: TRBD1
clone size: NA
J gene: TRBJ1-2
CDR3 protein: CAISEGGQASYGYTF
CDR3 DNA: TGTGCCATCAGTGAGGGAGGACAGGCGTCCTATGGCTACACCTTC

V gene: TRBV18
D gene: TRBD1
clone size: NA
J gene: TRBJ2-7
CDR3 protein: CASSSTGVGYEQYF
CDR3 DNA: TGTGCCAGCTCATCCACAGGGGTAGGGTACGAGCAGTACTTC

V gene: TRBV11-2
D gene: NA
clone size: NA
J gene: TRBJ1-2
CDR3 protein: CASSSHQGVGHGYTF
CDR3 DNA: TGTGCCAGCAGCTCTCATCAGGGTGTAGGGCACGGCTACACCTTC

V gene: TRBV3-1/TRBV3-2
D gene: NA
clone size: NA
J gene: TRBJ2-2
CDR3 protein: CASSQNYDTGELFF
CDR3 DNA: TGTGCCAGCAGCCAAAACTACGATACCGGGGAGCTGTTTTTT

V gene: TRBV7-2
D gene: NA
clone size: NA
J gene: TRBJ2-4
CDR3 protein: CASSEELAKNIQYF
CDR3 DNA: TGTGCCAGCAGCGAAGAGCTAGCCAAAAACATTCAGTACTTC

V gene: TRBV11-3
D gene: TRBD1
clone size: NA
J gene: TRBJ1-1
CDR3 protein: CASSLGVKGTGNTEAFF
CDR3 DNA: TGTGCCAGCAGCTTAGGGGTCAAAGGGACAGGGAACACTGAAGCTTTCTTT

V gene: TRBV5-1
D gene: NA
clone size: NA
J gene: TRBJ2-2
CDR3 protein: CASSFETTVTGELFF
CDR3 DNA: TGCGCCAGCAGCTTTGAGACTACCGTCACCGGGGAGCTGTTTTTT

V gene: TRBV11-2
D gene: NA
clone size: NA
J gene: TRBJ1-2
CDR3 protein: CASSSHLDGYTF
CDR3 DNA: TGTGCCAGCAGCTCCCACTTAGATGGCTACACCTTC

V gene: TRBV3-1/TRBV3-2
D gene: NA
clone size: NA
J gene: TRBJ2-5
CDR3 protein: CASKPGDRETQYF
CDR3 DNA: TGTGCCAGCAAACCAGGCGACCGGGAGACCCAGTACTTC

V gene: TRBV7-2
D gene: TRBD1
clone size: NA
J gene: TRBJ1-6
CDR3 protein: CASSPRQGASPLHF
CDR3 DNA: TGTGCCAGCAGCCCCCGACAGGGGGCCTCACCCCTCCACTTT

V gene: TRBV7-2
D gene: TRBD1
clone size: NA
J gene: TRBJ1-1
CDR3 protein: CASSSQGVGTEAFF
CDR3 DNA: TGTGCCAGCAGCTCCCAGGGGGTAGGGACTGAAGCTTTCTTT

V gene: TRBV7-2
D gene: NA
clone size: NA
J gene: TRBJ2-1
CDR3 protein: CASSLSLLAGRNNEQFF
CDR3 DNA: TGTGCCAGCAGCTTAAGTCTCCTGGCGGGACGGAACAATGAGCAGTTCTTC

V gene: TRBV30
D gene: TRBD1
clone size: NA
J gene: TRBJ2-7
CDR3 protein: CAWTERDRGIPYEQYF
CDR3 DNA: TGTGCCTGGACAGAACGCGACAGGGGGATCCCCTACGAGCAGTACTTC

V gene: TRBV28
D gene: NA
clone size: few
J gene: TRBJ1-1
CDR3 protein: CASSPDRLNTEAFF
CDR3 DNA: TGTGCCAGCAGTCCAGACAGGCTGAACACTGAAGCTTTCTTT

V gene: TRBV7-3
D gene: NA
clone size: NA
J gene: TRBJ2-3
CDR3 protein: CASSLTGAVTQYF
CDR3 DNA: TGTGCCAGCAGCTTAACTGGGGCGGTTACGCAGTATTTT

V gene: TRBV7-6
D gene: NA
clone size: NA
J gene: TRBJ2-7
CDR3 protein: CASSSTYGYEQYF
CDR3 DNA: TGTGCCAGCAGCTCGACTTATGGTTACGAGCAGTACTTC

V gene: TRBV5-6
D gene: TRBD1
clone size: NA
J gene: TRBJ1-6
CDR3 protein: CASSWGQGMAPLHF
CDR3 DNA: TGTGCCAGCAGCTGGGGACAGGGGATGGCACCCCTCCACTTT

V gene: TRBV2
D gene: TRBD2
clone size: NA
J gene: TRBJ2-3
CDR3 protein: CASLGLAGTDTQYF
CDR3 DNA: TGTGCCAGCCTAGGACTAGCGGGAACAGATACGCAGTATTTT

V gene: TRBV2
D gene: NA
clone size: few
J gene: TRBJ1-1
CDR3 protein: CASSVEGNTEAFF
CDR3 DNA: TGTGCCAGCAGTGTTGAGGGTAATACTGAAGCTTTCTTT

V gene: TRBV28
D gene: NA
clone size: NA
J gene: TRBJ1-2
CDR3 protein: CASSVRSYGYTF
CDR3 DNA: TGTGCCAGCAGTGTCAGGTCCTATGGCTACACCTTC

V gene: TRBV18
D gene: TRBD1
clone size: NA
J gene: TRBJ1-5
CDR3 protein: CASSDRVVSNQPQHF
CDR3 DNA: TGTGCCAGCTCAGACAGGGTGGTTAGCAATCAGCCCCAGCATTTT

V gene: TRBV9
D gene: TRBD2
clone size: NA
J gene: TRBJ2-3
CDR3 protein: CASSVTGTSRDTQYF
CDR3 DNA: TGTGCCAGCAGCGTTACCGGGACTAGCAGGGATACGCAGTATTTT

V gene: TRBV5-1
D gene: NA
clone size: NA
J gene: TRBJ2-1
CDR3 protein: CASSFGGTNEQFF
CDR3 DNA: TGCGCCAGCAGCTTTGGGGGGACCAATGAGCAGTTCTTC

V gene: TRBV19
D gene: TRBD1
clone size: many
J gene: TRBJ1-2
CDR3 protein: CASRTTDRGGPRLGYTF
CDR3 DNA: TGTGCCAGTAGAACAACAGACAGGGGCGGCCCTAGGCTTGGCTACACCTTC

V gene: TRBV29-1
D gene: NA
clone size: NA
J gene: TRBJ1-3
CDR3 protein: CSAGTNSGNTIYF
CDR3 DNA: TGCAGCGCAGGGACAAACTCTGGAAACACCATATATTTT

V gene: TRBV7-6
D gene: TRBD1
clone size: NA
J gene: TRBJ2-2
CDR3 protein: CASSSPLTGDTGELFF
CDR3 DNA: TGTGCCAGCAGCTCACCCCTCACAGGGGACACCGGGGAGCTGTTTTTT

V gene: TRBV20-1
D gene: NA
clone size: NA
J gene: TRBJ1-1
CDR3 protein: CSAYGGTEAFF
CDR3 DNA: TGCAGTGCTTACGGGGGAACTGAAGCTTTCTTT

V gene: TRBV2
D gene: NA
clone size: NA
J gene: TRBJ2-1
CDR3 protein: CAGGLTYNEQFF
CDR3 DNA: TGTGCCGGCGGACTAACCTACAATGAGCAGTTCTTC

V gene: TRBV27
D gene: TRBD2
clone size: NA
J gene: TRBJ2-1
CDR3 protein: CASKVRAGGGNEQFF
CDR3 DNA: TGTGCCAGCAAAGTACGAGCGGGGGGGGGAAATGAGCAGTTCTTC

V gene: TRBV24-1
D gene: NA
clone size: NA
J gene: TRBJ1-4
CDR3 protein: CATSDPQGGYEKLFF
CDR3 DNA: TGTGCCACCAGTGACCCACAGGGAGGGTATGAAAAACTGTTTTTT

V gene: TRBV5-5
D gene: TRBD1
clone size: NA
J gene: TRBJ2-1
CDR3 protein: CASSEKDRDRLNEQFF
CDR3 DNA: TGTGCCAGCAGCGAAAAAGACCGGGACAGGTTGAATGAGCAGTTCTTC

V gene: TRBV7-2
D gene: TRBD2
clone size: NA
J gene: TRBJ2-5
CDR3 protein: CASSSGLAKETQYF
CDR3 DNA: TGTGCCAGCAGCTCCGGACTAGCCAAAGAGACCCAGTACTTC

V gene: TRBV2
D gene: NA
clone size: NA
J gene: TRBJ2-3
CDR3 protein: CASLAGGVTDTQYF
CDR3 DNA: TGTGCCAGCTTGGCCGGGGGTGTGACAGATACGCAGTATTTT

V gene: TRBV12-3/TRBV12-4
D gene: TRBD1
clone size: NA
J gene: TRBJ1-2
CDR3 protein: CASSRGQGAGYTF
CDR3 DNA: TGTGCCAGCAGTCGTGGACAGGGGGCAGGCTACACCTTC

V gene: TRBV5-1
D gene: TRBD1
clone size: NA
J gene: TRBJ1-4
CDR3 protein: CASSTQGAAREKLFF
CDR3 DNA: TGCGCCAGCAGTACGCAGGGGGCGGCAAGGGAAAAACTGTTTTTT

V gene: TRBV19
D gene: NA
clone size: few
J gene: TRBJ2-3
CDR3 protein: CASSSASYRTDTQYF
CDR3 DNA: TGTGCCAGTAGTTCGGCTAGCTATCGCACAGATACGCAGTATTTT

V gene: TRBV7-9
D gene: TRBD2
clone size: NA
J gene: TRBJ2-5
CDR3 protein: CASSPGGGGETQYF
CDR3 DNA: TGTGCCAGCAGCCCCGGCGGCGGGGGAGAGACCCAGTACTTC

V gene: TRBV19
D gene: NA
clone size: NA
J gene: TRBJ1-3
CDR3 protein: CASSIGATVPGNTIYF
CDR3 DNA: TGTGCCAGTAGTATTGGGGCGACAGTGCCAGGAAACACCATATATTTT

V gene: TRBV21-1
D gene: NA
clone size: NA
J gene: TRBJ2-5
CDR3 protein: CASIGTSGASVTTQYF
CDR3 DNA: TGTGCCAGCATCGGGACTAGCGGGGCGAGCGTGACGACCCAGTACTTC

V gene: TRBV7-9
D gene: NA
clone size: NA
J gene: TRBJ2-1
CDR3 protein: CASSAQRLIFDEQFF
CDR3 DNA: TGTGCCAGCAGCGCACAAAGACTGATTTTCGATGAGCAGTTCTTC

V gene: TRBV9
D gene: NA
clone size: NA
J gene: TRBJ2-5
CDR3 protein: CASSVAAGRETQYF
CDR3 DNA: TGTGCCAGCAGCGTAGCGGCAGGGCGGGAGACCCAGTACTTC